These 32 T cell receptor beta chains originate from one sample sequenced in a study of liver allograft versus peripheral blood T cells. In the study overall: T cell receptor repertoires in transplanted livers were compared with those in recipients' peripheral blood.

TCRdb called the reads again in MiXCR, with one record for every CDR3 protein. Of 6,600 or so distinct CDR3 sequences in the sample, 15% to 20% were seen once. The source of these receptors is a human patient who had a liver transplant. The graft donor may be the source of some T cells.

By share, this clonotype counts as medium-sized. J is TRBJ1-1 and V is TRBV29-1, with 7 bases fitting TRBD1. Germline trimming cut 6 bases from V and 4 bases from J; bases unmatched to any gene: 14. The CDR3 sequence is 15 residues long. Per germline, CDR1 SQVTM and CDR2 ANQGSEA. CDR3 nucleotides: TGCAGCGTCCTTAGGTCGGCCGCAGGGGGCACTGAAGCTTTCTTT. As protein: CSVLRSAAGGTEAFF.

By sample share, this clonotype is medium-sized (0.01 to 0.1%). V gene TRBV9 combines with J gene TRBJ2-7; 9 bases fit TRBD1. V shed 4 bases and J 0 bases; nucleotides not matched to a gene: 5. Per germline, CDR1 SGDLS and CDR2 YYNGEE. The CDR3 has 15 residues. This chain's CDR3 is CASSIGQGSSYEQYF. The CDR3 DNA follows: TGTGCCAGCAGCATTGGACAGGGGAGCTCCTACGAGCAGTACTTC.

The sample holds a few counts of this clonotype. The V call is TRBV5-1, the J call TRBJ2-1; no clear D. The CDR3 is made up of 14 amino acids. V dropped 0 bases and J dropped 8 bases, with 12 bases sitting between them. Germline-derived CDR1 and CDR2 are SGHRS and YFSETQ. As DNA, the CDR3 is TGCGCCAGCAGCTTGGATGCTCCGGGCGATGAGCAGTTCTTC. Protein: CASSLDAPGDEQFF.

This chain links TRBV5-5 with TRBJ1-2; unclear D gene. Trimming left V 3 bases short and J 5 bases short, with 8 bases between. The germline V gene has CDR1 SGHKS and CDR2 YYEKEE (reference sequence). This CDR3 spans 12 amino acids. CDR3 nucleotide sequence: TGTGCCAGCAGCTCCGGGATTTATGGCTACACCTTC. This gives the protein CASSSGIYGYTF.

In its sample, this clonotype ranks as medium-sized. V gene TRBV29-1 combines with J gene TRBJ2-5; a possible D gene is TRBD2 (5 bases). Trimming pared 7 bases from V and 4 bases from J, leaving 13 bases between. This CDR3 has 12 residues. Germline lookup yields CDR1 SQVTM and CDR2 ANQGSEA. Here the CDR3 reads CSGSGLGETQYF. DNA for the CDR3: TGCAGCGGTTCGGGGTTGGGAGAGACCCAGTACTTC.

In this sample, this clonotype is medium-sized. The V and J genes are TRBV6-1 and TRBJ1-2, with D possibly matching TRBD1 (5 bases). The germline V gene has CDR1 MNHNS and CDR2 SASEGT. There are 13 residues in the CDR3. Between the trimmed V and J ends, which lost 8 bases and 6 bases, there was a span of 16 bases. The CDR3 bases are TGTGCCAGCCGGACAAACGAAAGAGATGGCTACACCTTC. It yields the protein CASRTNERDGYTF.

The CDR3 sequence: CAWSGGTGDEKLFF. Written as DNA, the CDR3 is TGTGCCTGGAGTGGGGGGACAGGGGATGAAAAACTGTTTTTT. The rearrangement uses TRBV30 and TRBJ1-4; 10 positions match TRBD1. The junction had 2 bases not matched to a gene; V was cut back by 1 base and J by 6 bases. Per the germline V gene, CDR1 is GTSNPN and CDR2 is SVGIG (reference sequence). The CDR3 sequence is 14 residues long.

Relative to its sample, this clonotype is large. The chain combines TRBV6-1 with TRBJ1-2; a possible D gene is TRBD1 (5 bases). Germline CDR1 MNHNS, CDR2 SASEGT. The CDR3 spans 14 residues. V was trimmed by 0 bases and J by 8 bases, leaving 13 bases between them. CDR3 protein: CASSEASGTMGYTF. The CDR3 DNA reads as TGTGCCAGCAGTGAAGCGTCAGGGACTATGGGCTACACCTTC.

This clonotype was found a few times. This rearrangement joins TRBV20-1 to TRBJ2-1; 8 bases are shared with TRBD2. J gave up 7 bases and V 6 bases, and 11 bases lay outside the gene matches. Germline loops: CDR1 DFQATT, CDR2 SNEGSKA (reference sequence). The CDR3 has 14 residues. The CDR3 region is CSAQSAGGWNEQFF. CDR3 DNA: TGCAGTGCACAGTCGGCGGGAGGTTGGAATGAGCAGTTCTTC.

This clonotype was recorded a few times. The chain links TRBV7-9 to TRBJ2-2; D possibly corresponds to TRBD2 (5 bases). The CDR3 runs to 14 residues. Per the germline V gene, CDR1 is SEHNR and CDR2 is FQNEAQ (reference sequence). V shed 5 bases and J shed 4 bases, with 11 bases lying between them. CDR3 protein: CASSPDSVTGELFF. CDR3 in DNA: TGTGCCAGCAGCCCCGATAGCGTCACCGGGGAGCTGTTTTTT.

This clonotype is labeled as medium-sized (0.01 to 0.1%). The chain combines TRBV19 with TRBJ2-3, with D perhaps TRBD2 (8 bases). V was trimmed by 6 bases and J by 1 base, leaving 14 bases between them. Germline V CDR1 and CDR2: LNHDA, SQIVND (reference sequence). This CDR3 is built from 15 residues. Here the CDR3 reads CASSRQGLGTDTQYF. DNA for the CDR3: TGTGCCAGTAGCCGACAGGGACTAGGCACAGATACGCAGTATTTT.

The genes are TRBV30 and TRBJ1-6; D is unclear. The V and J ends lost 0 bases and 9 bases respectively, with 12 bases between them. Germline V gives CDR1 GTSNPN, CDR2 SVGIG (reference sequence). The CDR3 has 14 residues. Here the CDR3 DNA reads TGTGCCTGGAGTGTAGTCGGTTTACGTTCACCCCTCCACTTT. Its protein is CAWSVVGLRSPLHF.

This clonotype has just a few counts. This chain joins TRBV6-5 and TRBJ2-2; a weak D match, TRBD2 (5 bases). The V gene's germline CDR1 is MNHEY and CDR2 SVGAGI. The CDR3 is 15 residues long. V was cut by 5 bases and J by 1 base, with 11 bases left in between. The CDR3 sequence is CASSPGRGNTGELFF. CDR3 DNA: TGTGCCAGCAGTCCCGGACGGGGGAACACCGGGGAGCTGTTTTTT.

This clonotype has more than one count but fewer than ten. V gene TRBV12-3 or TRBV12-4 combines with J gene TRBJ1-1; 10 bases map to TRBD1. The CDR3 extends over 16 amino acids. Trimming removed 5 bases from V and 0 bases from J; junction bases left unmatched: 6. In nucleotides, the CDR3 is TGTGCCAGCAGTAGGGACAGGGGCGATATGAACACTGAAGCTTTCTTT. This encodes CASSRDRGDMNTEAFF.

With regard to this clonotype: This could be a read error, since a much larger clone is one nucleotide away. The chain recombines TRBV29-1 with TRBJ1-1; D may be TRBD1 (5 bases). Trimming took 6 bases from V and 0 from J, leaving 17 bases between them. CDR3 length: 15 residues. Germline CDR1 reads SQVTM; CDR2 reads ANQGSEA. The CDR3 reads CSVVGDASVNTEAFF. The CDR3 bases are TGCAGCGTAGTAGGGGACGCCAGCGTGAACACTGAAGCTTTCTTT.

This clonotype is labeled as medium-sized. The chain combines TRBV15 with TRBJ2-6, with a possible D match to TRBD2 (7 bases). The V gene's germline CDR1 is LNHNV and CDR2 YYDKDF (reference sequence). This CDR3 contains 16 residues. Trimming removed 0 bases at V and 4 bases at J, with 10 bases between. In DNA, the CDR3 is TGTGCCACCAGCAGAGACGCGGGGGCAGGGGCCAACGTCCTGACTTTC. Translation gives CATSRDAGAGANVLTF.

The gene calls are TRBV20-1 and TRBJ1-6; 8 positions agree with TRBD1. V shed 6 bases, J shed 10 bases, and the junction held 8 bases outside the gene matches. CDR1 and CDR2 from the germline V gene are DFQATT and SNEGSKA (reference sequence). This CDR3 region has 13 residues. In nucleotides, the CDR3 is TGCAGTGCCAAACAGGGGGACGTCTCACCCCTCCACTTT. Protein sequence: CSAKQGDVSPLHF.

This chain links TRBV28 with TRBJ1-2; 8 positions match TRBD1. The germline V gene has CDR1 MDHEN and CDR2 SYDVKM. Unmatched junction bases numbered 4, after V lost 6 bases and J lost 4 bases. This CDR3 spans 13 amino acids. The DNA of the CDR3 is TGTGCCAGCAGGGGGACAGGAAGCTATGGCTACACCTTC. It yields the protein CASRGTGSYGYTF.

Comment on this clonotype: This may be a read error, as it is one base from a much larger clone. The V and J genes are TRBV6-2 or TRBV6-3 and TRBJ2-7; tentatively, D is TRBD2 (5 bases). Germline loops: CDR1 MNHEY, CDR2 SVGEGT. The CDR3 is made up of 16 amino acids. Trimming left V 5 bases short and J 4 bases short, with 21 bases between. CDR3 in amino acids: CASSSRRGHLVYEQYF. The DNA of the CDR3 is TGTGCCAGCAGTAGCCGTCGAGGGCACTTGGTTTACGAGCAGTACTTC.

This clonotype is deemed medium-sized (0.01 to 0.1%). The chain carries TRBV6-5 and TRBJ2-1; TRBD2 matches at 10 bases. The CDR3 spans 14 residues. The germline gives CDR1 MNHEY, CDR2 SVGAGI. J gave up 9 bases and V 2 bases, and 4 bases lay outside the gene matches. This CDR3 reads CASSYGLAEVEQFF. The CDR3 DNA reads TGTGCCAGCAGTTACGGACTAGCGGAGGTTGAGCAGTTCTTC.

This clonotype is labeled as medium-sized (0.01 to 0.1%). The J gene is TRBJ1-1, the V gene TRBV6-5; 7 bases map to TRBD1. The CDR3 length is 14 residues. From germline, CDR1 is MNHEY and CDR2 SVGAGI. The V segment lost 2 bases and the J segment 1 base; nucleotides outside the gene matches: 1. The DNA of the CDR3 is TGTGCCAGCAGTTACGACAGGGAGAACACTGAAGCTTTCTTT. Amino acids: CASSYDRENTEAFF.

This clonotype is medium-sized within its sample. The rearrangement joins TRBV6-5 to TRBJ1-1; TRBD1 is a possible D gene (6 bases). This CDR3 comprises 14 residues. The V gene's germline CDR1 is MNHEY and CDR2 SVGAGI. The V end lost 6 bases, the J end lost 0 bases, and 11 bases lay between the germline ends. CDR3 nucleotide sequence: TGTGCCAGCAGGCTGGACAGCTTGAACACTGAAGCTTTCTTT. Its protein product is CASRLDSLNTEAFF.

Points on this clonotype: This may be a read error, as it is one base from a much larger clone. The gene calls are TRBV28 and TRBJ1-5; TRBD1 might be the D (5 bases). Looked up from germline, CDR1 is MDHEN and CDR2 is SYDVKM. V was cut by 4 bases and J by 7 bases, with 17 bases left in between. The CDR3 has 15 residues. CDR3 protein: CASSSPSGYSQPQHF. CDR3 nucleotide sequence: TGTGCCAGCAGTTCCCCTTCAGGGTACAGCCAGCCCCAGCATTTT.

This clonotype was picked up a small number of times. The rearrangement links TRBV20-1 to TRBJ1-1; D is uncertain. Germline V gene lookup returns CDR1 DFQATT and CDR2 SNEGSKA (reference sequence). V lost 3 bases to trimming and J lost 7 bases, with 15 bases between them. The CDR3 is 13 amino acids. CDR3 residues: CSARDLYGGEAFF. CDR3 in DNA: TGCAGTGCTAGGGATTTATATGGAGGTGAAGCTTTCTTT.

The J gene is TRBJ2-7, the V gene TRBV27, with D perhaps matching TRBD1 (6 bases). The CDR3 runs to 15 residues. Germline values: CDR1 MNHEY, CDR2 SMNVEV (reference sequence). V was shortened by 4 bases and J by 4 bases, with 17 bases between the two germline ends. Here the CDR3 reads CASSWTSQGKYEQYF. CDR3 sequence (DNA): TGTGCCAGCAGTTGGACAAGCCAGGGGAAGTACGAGCAGTACTTC.

The genes are TRBV5-5 and TRBJ1-2; D remains unclear. Deletions cut 0 bases from V and 5 bases from J, with 17 bases between. There are 16 residues in the CDR3. The germline gives CDR1 SGHKS, CDR2 YYEKEE (reference sequence). The CDR3 bases are TGTGCCAGCAGCTTGGGCCGTTCGGATATCGGGTATGGCTACACCTTC. Translation gives CASSLGRSDIGYGYTF.

Relative to its sample, this clonotype is medium-sized. The CDR3 here is CASSRTGDQPQHF. The CDR3, as DNA: TGTGCCAGCTCACGGACAGGGGATCAGCCCCAGCATTTT. The V call is TRBV18, the J call TRBJ1-5; 9 positions agree with TRBD1. V lost 4 bases and J lost 5; bases outside the gene matches: 0. CDR1 is KGHSH, CDR2 LQKENI, per germline. The CDR3 runs to 13 residues.

J is TRBJ2-7 and V is TRBV20-1; D gene ambiguous. The CDR3 is 14 residues long. The germline V gene encodes CDR1 DFQATT and CDR2 SNEGSKA (reference sequence). V lost 0 bases to trimming and J lost 4 bases, with 13 bases between them. The CDR3 region has the DNA TGCAGTGCTAGAGATTCTGGGGAACTGTACGAGCAGTACTTC. Protein sequence: CSARDSGELYEQYF.

This clonotype is classed as medium-sized (0.01 to 0.1%). V gene TRBV19 combines with J gene TRBJ2-1; D is unclear. V was pared by 5 bases and J by 2 bases, with 10 bases between. This CDR3 is 14 amino acids long. Germline CDR1 is LNHDA and CDR2 is SQIVND (reference sequence). The CDR3 protein is CASSGWATYNEQFF. CDR3 coding DNA: TGTGCCAGTAGTGGGTGGGCAACCTACAATGAGCAGTTCTTC. The full variable domain, completed using reference TRBV19 and TRBJ2-1, is DGGITQSPKYLFRKEGQNVTLSCEQNLNHDAMYWYRQDPGQGLRLIYYSQIVNDFQKGDIAEGYSVSREKKESFPLTVTSAQKNPTAFYLCASSGWATYNEQFFGPGTRLTVL.

The table lists this clonotype with a few counts. J is TRBJ1-5 and V is TRBV12-5; no definite D call. Trimming took off 1 base at V and 2 bases at J, with 9 bases between the two ends. CDR3 length: 15 residues. Germline V gene sequence: CDR1 LGHNT, CDR2 FRNRAP. The CDR3 nucleotides read TGTGCTAGTGGTTTGGGGGTCGGGGGCAATCAGCCCCAGCATTTT. Protein sequence: CASGLGVGGNQPQHF.

Relative to its sample, this clonotype is medium-sized. This chain connects TRBV5-4 to TRBJ2-3, with TRBD2 matching over 8 bases. CDR3 length: 15 amino acids. CDR1 and CDR2 (germline): SGHNT, YYREEE (reference sequence). Trimming cost V 2 bases and J 0 bases; bases outside gene matches: 2. CDR3 residues: CASSLAGASTDTQYF. The CDR3 DNA sequence: TGTGCCAGCAGCTTAGCGGGGGCTAGCACAGATACGCAGTATTTT.

The V gene is TRBV5-5, the J gene TRBJ2-5; no reliable D call. Germline CDR1 and CDR2: SGHKS and YYEKEE (reference sequence). Trimming removed 0 bases from V and 5 bases from J, with 8 bases in between. This CDR3 has 13 residues. The CDR3: CASSLAVRETQYF. The CDR3 coding sequence is TGTGCCAGCAGCTTGGCCGTTAGGGAGACCCAGTACTTC. The full variable domain, completed using reference TRBV5-5 and TRBJ2-5, is DAGVTQSPTHLIKTRGQQVTLRCSPISGHKSVSWYQQVLGQGPQFIFQYYEKEERGRGNFPDRFSARQFPNYSSELNVNALLLGDSALYLCASSLAVRETQYFGPGTRLLVL.